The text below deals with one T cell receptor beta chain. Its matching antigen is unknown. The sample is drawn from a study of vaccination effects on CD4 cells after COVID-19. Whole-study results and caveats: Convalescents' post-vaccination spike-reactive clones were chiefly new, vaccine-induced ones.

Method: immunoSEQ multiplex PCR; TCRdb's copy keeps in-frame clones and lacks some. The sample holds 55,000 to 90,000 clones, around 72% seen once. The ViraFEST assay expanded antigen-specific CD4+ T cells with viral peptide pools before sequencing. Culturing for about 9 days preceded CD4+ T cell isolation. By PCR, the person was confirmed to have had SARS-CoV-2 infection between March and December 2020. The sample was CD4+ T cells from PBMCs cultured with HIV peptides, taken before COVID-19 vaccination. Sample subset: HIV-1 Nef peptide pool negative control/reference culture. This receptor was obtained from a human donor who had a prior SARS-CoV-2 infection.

The CDR3 nucleotides read TGTGCCAGCAGTGAAATTGTGGACTATGGCTACACCTTC. The encoded protein is CASSEIVDYGYTF. The J gene is TRBJ1-2, the V gene TRBV2; D gene unclear. The ends were cut back, 2 bases at V and 3 bases at J, with 7 bases in the middle. CDR3 length: 13 residues. Germline lookup yields CDR1 SNHLY and CDR2 FYNNEI. Full variable domain (outside the CDR3, taken from reference TRBV2 and TRBJ1-2): EPEVTQTPSHQVTQMGQEVILRCVPISNHLYFYWYRQILGQKVEFLVSFYNNEISEKSEIFDDQFSVERPDGSNFTLKIRSTKLEDSAMYFCASSEIVDYGYTFGSGTRLTVV.